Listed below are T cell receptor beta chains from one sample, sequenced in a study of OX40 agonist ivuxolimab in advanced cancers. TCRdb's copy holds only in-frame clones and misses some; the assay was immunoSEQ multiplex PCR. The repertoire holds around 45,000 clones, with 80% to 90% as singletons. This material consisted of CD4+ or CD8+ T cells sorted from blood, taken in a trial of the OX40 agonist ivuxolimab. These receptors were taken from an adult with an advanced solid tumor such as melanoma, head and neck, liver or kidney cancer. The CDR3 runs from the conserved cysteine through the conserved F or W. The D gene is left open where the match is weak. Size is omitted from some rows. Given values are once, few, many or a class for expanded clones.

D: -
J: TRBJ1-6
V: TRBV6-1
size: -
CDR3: CASSGTLHNSPLHF
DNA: TGTGCCAGCAGTGGGACGCTCCATAATTCACCCCTCCACTTT

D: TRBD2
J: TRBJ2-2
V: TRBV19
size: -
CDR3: CASTVTSGGAGELFF
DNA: TGTGCCAGTACCGTGACTAGCGGGGGAGCCGGGGAGCTGTTTTTT

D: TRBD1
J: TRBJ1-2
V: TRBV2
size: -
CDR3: CATQGTAYGYTF
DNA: TGTGCCACACAAGGGACAGCTTATGGCTACACCTTC

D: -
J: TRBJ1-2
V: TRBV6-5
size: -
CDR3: CASTKDGVGYTF
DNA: TGTGCCAGCACAAAAGACGGGGTTGGCTACACCTTC

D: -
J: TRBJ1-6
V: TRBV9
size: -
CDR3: CASSVALVREDSPLHF
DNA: TGTGCCAGCAGCGTAGCCCTTGTTCGGGAGGATTCACCCCTCCACTTT

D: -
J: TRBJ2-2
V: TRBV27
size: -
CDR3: CATTRVPNTGELFF
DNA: TGTGCCACTACCCGGGTTCCGAACACCGGGGAGCTGTTTTTT

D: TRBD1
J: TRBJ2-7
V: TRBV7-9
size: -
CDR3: CASSSNSRGQGTVDEQYF
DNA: TGTGCCAGCAGCTCCAACAGCCGGGGACAGGGGACTGTGGACGAGCAGTACTTC

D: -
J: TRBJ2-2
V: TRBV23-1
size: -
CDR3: CASSFLAPWDGELFF
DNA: TGCGCCAGCAGTTTCCTAGCTCCTTGGGACGGGGAGCTGTTTTTT

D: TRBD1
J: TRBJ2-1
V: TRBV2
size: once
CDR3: CASTNRGLSYNEQFF
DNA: TGTGCCAGCACCAACAGGGGGCTTTCATACAATGAGCAGTTCTTC

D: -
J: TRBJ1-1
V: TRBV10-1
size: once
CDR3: CASSESGEGGTEAFF
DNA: TGCGCCAGCAGTGAGTCCGGCGAGGGAGGCACTGAAGCTTTCTTT

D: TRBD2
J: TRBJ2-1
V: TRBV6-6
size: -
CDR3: CASSYGTSGKDEQFF
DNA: TGTGCCAGCAGTTATGGGACTAGCGGGAAGGATGAGCAGTTCTTC

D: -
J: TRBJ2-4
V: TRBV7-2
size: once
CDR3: CASSLGWTVSLAKNIQYF
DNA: TGTGCCAGCAGCTTAGGGTGGACAGTATCACTAGCCAAAAACATTCAGTACTTC

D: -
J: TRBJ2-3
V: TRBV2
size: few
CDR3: CASRGDTYTDTQYF
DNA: TGTGCCAGCAGGGGGGACACGTACACAGATACGCAGTATTTT

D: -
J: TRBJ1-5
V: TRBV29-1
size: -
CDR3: CSVGGSNQPQHF
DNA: TGCAGCGTTGGGGGTTCCAATCAGCCCCAGCATTTT

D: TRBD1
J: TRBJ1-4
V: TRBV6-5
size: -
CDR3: CASSTDPGGGEKLFF
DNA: TGTGCCAGCAGCACCGACCCAGGGGGTGGGGAAAAACTGTTTTTT

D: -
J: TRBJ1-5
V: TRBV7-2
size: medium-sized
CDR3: CASSLSWNQPQHF
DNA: TGTGCCAGCAGCTTAAGCTGGAATCAGCCCCAGCATTTT

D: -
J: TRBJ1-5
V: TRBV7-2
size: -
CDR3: CASSLAQGTPPQHF
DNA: TGTGCCAGCAGCTTAGCGCAGGGCACCCCGCCCCAGCATTTT

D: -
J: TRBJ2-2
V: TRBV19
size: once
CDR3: CASSIKSATGELFF
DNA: TGTGCCAGTAGTATAAAATCAGCCACCGGGGAGCTGTTTTTT

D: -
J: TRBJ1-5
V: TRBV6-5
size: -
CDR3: CASSDSGGNDQPQHF
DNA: TGTGCCAGCAGTGACTCCGGAGGGAATGATCAGCCCCAGCATTTT

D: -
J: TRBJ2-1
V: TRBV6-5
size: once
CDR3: CASTHWGRDNEQFF
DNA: TGTGCCAGCACCCACTGGGGTCGCGACAATGAGCAGTTCTTC

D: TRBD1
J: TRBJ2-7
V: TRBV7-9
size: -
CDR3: CASSLGTGMYEQYF
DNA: TGTGCCAGCAGCTTGGGGACAGGGATGTACGAGCAGTACTTC

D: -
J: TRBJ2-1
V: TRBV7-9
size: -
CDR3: CASSLDSPHLGDEQFF
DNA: TGTGCCAGCAGCTTAGACAGTCCCCATCTAGGGGATGAGCAGTTCTTC

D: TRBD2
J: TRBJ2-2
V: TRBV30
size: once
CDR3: CAWSSSGFTGELFF
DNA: TGTGCCTGGAGTAGTAGCGGGTTCACCGGGGAGCTGTTTTTT

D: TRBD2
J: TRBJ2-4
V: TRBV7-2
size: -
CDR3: CASSSERGVAKNIQYF
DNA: TGTGCCAGCAGCTCTGAGCGGGGGGTGGCCAAAAACATTCAGTACTTC

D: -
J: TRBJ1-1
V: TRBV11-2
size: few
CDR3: CASSSFRGHNTEAFF
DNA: TGTGCCAGCAGCTCGTTCAGGGGCCACAACACTGAAGCTTTCTTT

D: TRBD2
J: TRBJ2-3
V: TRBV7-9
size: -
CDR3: CASSLAGGADTQYF
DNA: TGTGCCAGCAGCTTAGCGGGAGGGGCAGATACGCAGTATTTT

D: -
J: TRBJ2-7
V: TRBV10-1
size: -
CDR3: CASSESWTAENEQYF
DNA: TGCGCCAGCAGTGAGTCGTGGACCGCCGAGAACGAGCAGTACTTC

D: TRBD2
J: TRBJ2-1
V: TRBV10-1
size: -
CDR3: CASSESTSGSSYNEQFF
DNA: TGCGCCAGCAGTGAGTCGACCAGCGGGAGTTCCTACAATGAGCAGTTCTTC

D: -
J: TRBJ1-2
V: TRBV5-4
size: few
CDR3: CATRRGASDYGYTF
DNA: TGTGCCACCCGACGGGGAGCTTCTGACTATGGCTACACCTTC

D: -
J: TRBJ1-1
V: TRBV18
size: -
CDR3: CASSPQGVNTEAFF
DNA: TGTGCCAGCTCACCACAGGGAGTGAACACTGAAGCTTTCTTT

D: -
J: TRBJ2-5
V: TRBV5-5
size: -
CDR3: CASSLVGGGETQYF
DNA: TGTGCCAGCAGCTTGGTGGGGGGTGGAGAGACCCAGTACTTC

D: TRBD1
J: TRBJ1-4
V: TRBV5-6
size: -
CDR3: CASSLSPGQGAEKLFF
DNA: TGTGCCAGCAGCTTGTCCCCGGGACAGGGAGCCGAAAAACTGTTTTTT

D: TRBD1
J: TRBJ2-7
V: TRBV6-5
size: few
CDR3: CASSPLGTATSEQYF
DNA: TGTGCCAGCAGTCCCCTGGGGACAGCCACTTCTGAGCAGTACTTC

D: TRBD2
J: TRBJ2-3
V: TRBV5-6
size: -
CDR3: CASSSLSSGDTQYF
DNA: TGTGCCAGCAGCTCGTTGTCTAGCGGAGATACGCAGTATTTT

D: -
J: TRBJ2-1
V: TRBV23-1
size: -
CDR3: CASPPSGSADNEQFF
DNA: TGCGCCAGCCCCCCCTCAGGATCGGCAGACAATGAGCAGTTCTTC

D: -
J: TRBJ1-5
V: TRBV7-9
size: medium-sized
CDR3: CASSLGNQPQHF
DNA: TGTGCCAGCAGCTTAGGCAATCAGCCCCAGCATTTT

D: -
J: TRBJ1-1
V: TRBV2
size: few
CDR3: CASSAVHTEAFF
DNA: TGTGCCAGCAGTGCCGTTCACACTGAAGCTTTCTTT

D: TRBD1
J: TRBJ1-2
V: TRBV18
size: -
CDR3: CASSLDRGGNYGYTF
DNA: TGTGCCAGCTCACTGGACAGGGGTGGGAACTATGGCTACACCTTC

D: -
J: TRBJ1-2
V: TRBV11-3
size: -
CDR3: CASSPEPPGMRGYTF
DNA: TGTGCCAGCAGCCCCGAACCTCCTGGGATGAGGGGCTACACCTTC

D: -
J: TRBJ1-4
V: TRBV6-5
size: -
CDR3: CASSYIAGSRNEKLFF
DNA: TGTGCCAGCAGTTACATCGCCGGCTCCCGTAATGAAAAACTGTTTTTT

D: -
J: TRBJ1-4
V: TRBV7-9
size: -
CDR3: CASSLAAGAYEKLFF
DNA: TGTGCCAGCAGCTTAGCAGCGGGGGCGTATGAAAAACTGTTTTTT

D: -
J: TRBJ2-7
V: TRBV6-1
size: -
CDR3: CASSARGGEQYF
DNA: TGTGCCAGCAGTGCCAGGGGGGGCGAGCAGTACTTC

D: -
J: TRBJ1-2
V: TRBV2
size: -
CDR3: CASTGNYGYTF
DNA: TGTGCCAGCACGGGAAACTATGGCTACACCTTC

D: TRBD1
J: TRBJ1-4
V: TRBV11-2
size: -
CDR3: CASSSETGFGEKLFF
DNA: TGTGCCAGCAGCTCCGAGACAGGGTTCGGTGAAAAACTGTTTTTT

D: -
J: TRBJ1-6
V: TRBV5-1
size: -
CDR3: CASTLEGLLGSPLHF
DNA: TGCGCCAGCACCCTCGAGGGACTCCTGGGTTCACCCCTCCACTTT

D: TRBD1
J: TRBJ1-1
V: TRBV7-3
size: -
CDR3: CASSLTGGRTEAFF
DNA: TGTGCCAGCAGCCTGACAGGGGGTCGAACTGAAGCTTTCTTT

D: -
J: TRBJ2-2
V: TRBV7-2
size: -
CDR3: CASSAGQVIGGELFF
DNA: TGTGCCAGCAGCGCCGGACAAGTGATCGGCGGGGAGCTGTTTTTT

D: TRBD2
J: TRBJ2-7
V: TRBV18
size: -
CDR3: CASSPGLAGAYEQYF
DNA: TGTGCCAGCTCACCAGGGCTAGCGGGAGCCTACGAGCAGTACTTC

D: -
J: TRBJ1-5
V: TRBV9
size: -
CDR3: CASSAGGSQPQHF
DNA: TGTGCCAGCAGCGCCGGGGGTTCTCAGCCCCAGCATTTT

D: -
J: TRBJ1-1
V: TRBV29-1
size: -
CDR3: CSVDAAAGFLGTEAFF
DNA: TGCAGCGTTGATGCCGCTGCAGGGTTTTTGGGCACTGAAGCTTTCTTT